These T cell receptor beta chains were read from a single sample in a study of OX40 agonist ivuxolimab in advanced cancers. Only in-frame clones appear in the TCRdb table, and some are missing; sequencing was by immunoSEQ multiplex PCR. The sample shows 50,000 to 80,000 clones, 84% of them seen only once. The sequencing here drew on CD4+ or CD8+ T cells sorted from blood, taken in a trial of the OX40 agonist ivuxolimab. These receptors all come from an adult with an advanced solid tumor such as melanoma, head and neck, liver or kidney cancer. The CDR3 runs from the conserved cysteine through the conserved F or W. Fields, in order: V gene, clone size, J gene, D gene, CDR3 protein, CDR3 DNA. D genes are given only for firm matches. Some rows mark clone size as missing; the rest say once, few, many or name a class of expanded clone.

v_call: TRBV27; clone_size: few; j_call: TRBJ2-5; d_call: -; cdr3_aa: CASSRRAQETQYF; cdr3_nt: TGTGCCAGCAGTCGACGAGCCCAAGAGACCCAGTACTTC
v_call: TRBV15; clone_size: once; j_call: TRBJ2-5; d_call: TRBD2; cdr3_aa: CATSRDPRTGGTQYF; cdr3_nt: TGTGCCACCAGCAGAGACCCACGGACGGGAGGGACCCAGTACTTC
v_call: TRBV5-5; clone_size: few; j_call: TRBJ1-6; d_call: -; cdr3_aa: CASSLGGGDSPLHF; cdr3_nt: TGTGCCAGCAGCTTGGGTGGGGGTGATTCACCCCTCCACTTT
v_call: TRBV28; clone_size: -; j_call: TRBJ1-1; d_call: -; cdr3_aa: CASSLAPRGAFF; cdr3_nt: TGTGCCAGCAGTTTAGCCCCTCGGGGAGCTTTCTTT
v_call: TRBV7-2; clone_size: -; j_call: TRBJ2-1; d_call: -; cdr3_aa: CASSFISVGNEQFF; cdr3_nt: TGTGCCAGCAGCTTCATCAGCGTTGGCAATGAGCAGTTCTTC
v_call: TRBV11-1; clone_size: -; j_call: TRBJ2-1; d_call: TRBD1; cdr3_aa: CASSLFGGTGTIF; cdr3_nt: TGTGCCAGCAGCTTATTCGGCGGGACAGGGACAATCTTC
v_call: TRBV11-3; clone_size: -; j_call: TRBJ2-3; d_call: -; cdr3_aa: CASSLAYADTQYF; cdr3_nt: TGTGCCAGCAGCCTTGCTTATGCAGATACGCAGTATTTT
v_call: TRBV7-2; clone_size: -; j_call: TRBJ1-2; d_call: -; cdr3_aa: CASSLASGVSGYTF; cdr3_nt: TGTGCCAGCAGCTTAGCATCAGGGGTGAGCGGCTACACCTTC
v_call: TRBV4-2; clone_size: -; j_call: TRBJ2-5; d_call: TRBD1; cdr3_aa: CASSQDGTGQETQYF; cdr3_nt: TGTGCCAGCAGCCAAGATGGGACAGGCCAAGAGACCCAGTACTTC
v_call: TRBV2; clone_size: -; j_call: TRBJ2-1; d_call: TRBD1; cdr3_aa: CASSERGGLSYNEQFF; cdr3_nt: TGTGCCAGCAGTGAAAGAGGGGGCCTCTCCTACAATGAGCAGTTCTTC
v_call: TRBV28; clone_size: -; j_call: TRBJ2-1; d_call: -; cdr3_aa: CASSFRERVNEQFF; cdr3_nt: TGTGCCAGCAGTTTTCGGGAGAGGGTTAATGAGCAGTTCTTC
v_call: TRBV9; clone_size: -; j_call: TRBJ2-5; d_call: -; cdr3_aa: CASSVVGATQETQYF; cdr3_nt: TGTGCCAGCAGCGTAGTCGGGGCGACTCAAGAGACCCAGTACTTC
v_call: TRBV7-9; clone_size: -; j_call: TRBJ1-1; d_call: TRBD1; cdr3_aa: CASSLGTGKAFF; cdr3_nt: TGTGCCAGCAGCTTGGGGACAGGGAAAGCTTTCTTT
v_call: TRBV5-4; clone_size: -; j_call: TRBJ1-1; d_call: -; cdr3_aa: CAGKGEGKTEAFF; cdr3_nt: TGTGCCGGAAAGGGGGAAGGTAAAACTGAAGCTTTCTTT
v_call: TRBV7-2; clone_size: -; j_call: TRBJ2-2; d_call: -; cdr3_aa: CASSLASAGVAGELFF; cdr3_nt: TGTGCCAGCAGCTTAGCTTCGGCAGGGGTTGCCGGGGAGCTGTTTTTT
v_call: TRBV5-1; clone_size: -; j_call: TRBJ2-2; d_call: TRBD1; cdr3_aa: CASSFLPGQGAGGELFF; cdr3_nt: TGCGCCAGCAGCTTCCTCCCGGGACAGGGGGCCGGCGGGGAGCTGTTTTTT
v_call: TRBV27; clone_size: -; j_call: TRBJ1-1; d_call: -; cdr3_aa: CASSLDLAGREAFF; cdr3_nt: TGTGCCAGCAGTTTAGATCTGGCGGGTCGGGAAGCTTTCTTT
v_call: TRBV4-1; clone_size: -; j_call: TRBJ1-3; d_call: -; cdr3_aa: CASSQGDDSSGNTIYF; cdr3_nt: TGCGCCAGCAGCCAAGGCGATGACAGCTCTGGAAACACCATATATTTT
v_call: TRBV11-1; clone_size: -; j_call: TRBJ2-2; d_call: -; cdr3_aa: CASSLELPGAAGELFF; cdr3_nt: TGTGCCAGCAGCTTAGAACTGCCGGGGGCCGCCGGGGAGCTGTTTTTT
v_call: TRBV27; clone_size: -; j_call: TRBJ2-1; d_call: -; cdr3_aa: CASSLYPGVSLYEQFF; cdr3_nt: TGTGCCAGCAGTTTATACCCGGGAGTCTCTCTCTATGAGCAGTTCTTC
v_call: TRBV5-1; clone_size: -; j_call: TRBJ1-5; d_call: -; cdr3_aa: CASSSGTADQPQHF; cdr3_nt: TGCGCCAGCAGCTCCGGGACGGCTGATCAGCCCCAGCATTTT
v_call: TRBV30; clone_size: -; j_call: TRBJ1-2; d_call: -; cdr3_aa: CAWSVRGQSYGYTF; cdr3_nt: TGTGCCTGGAGTGTACGGGGGCAGAGCTATGGCTACACCTTC
v_call: TRBV29-1; clone_size: -; j_call: TRBJ1-2; d_call: -; cdr3_aa: CSVARNFGGNYGYTF; cdr3_nt: TGCAGCGTCGCCCGTAATTTTGGGGGAAACTATGGCTACACCTTC
v_call: TRBV19; clone_size: -; j_call: TRBJ2-1; d_call: TRBD2; cdr3_aa: CASSIHRLAPSGEQFF; cdr3_nt: TGTGCCAGTAGTATCCATCGACTAGCCCCGAGCGGTGAGCAGTTCTTC
v_call: TRBV27; clone_size: -; j_call: TRBJ2-7; d_call: -; cdr3_aa: CASSFTLSYEQYF; cdr3_nt: TGTGCCAGCAGTTTTACCCTCTCCTACGAGCAGTACTTC
v_call: TRBV6-6; clone_size: -; j_call: TRBJ2-3; d_call: TRBD2; cdr3_aa: CASSYAGVDSDTQYF; cdr3_nt: TGTGCCAGCAGTTACGCGGGAGTAGACTCAGATACGCAGTATTTT
v_call: TRBV5-1; clone_size: -; j_call: TRBJ2-7; d_call: -; cdr3_aa: CASSWSGGSSYEQYF; cdr3_nt: TGCGCCAGCAGCTGGTCCGGGGGAAGCTCCTACGAGCAGTACTTC
v_call: TRBV2; clone_size: -; j_call: TRBJ2-7; d_call: -; cdr3_aa: CASISTVHEQYF; cdr3_nt: TGTGCCAGCATCTCGACCGTCCACGAGCAGTACTTC
v_call: TRBV28; clone_size: few; j_call: TRBJ2-5; d_call: -; cdr3_aa: CASSLLGAGKETQYF; cdr3_nt: TGTGCCAGCAGTTTATTAGGGGCAGGAAAAGAGACCCAGTACTTC
v_call: TRBV27; clone_size: -; j_call: TRBJ2-5; d_call: TRBD2; cdr3_aa: CASSKRSAGQTQYF; cdr3_nt: TGTGCCAGCAGCAAAAGATCAGCGGGGCAGACCCAGTACTTC
v_call: TRBV5-1; clone_size: -; j_call: TRBJ2-5; d_call: -; cdr3_aa: CASTSLRETQYF; cdr3_nt: TGCGCCAGCACCAGTTTACGGGAGACCCAGTACTTC
v_call: TRBV5-1; clone_size: -; j_call: TRBJ2-3; d_call: TRBD2; cdr3_aa: CASSYGLAGATDTQYF; cdr3_nt: TGCGCCAGCAGCTACGGACTAGCGGGCGCCACAGATACGCAGTATTTT
v_call: TRBV2; clone_size: few; j_call: TRBJ1-6; d_call: -; cdr3_aa: CASSVQDVGTSPLHF; cdr3_nt: TGTGCCAGCAGTGTACAGGATGTTGGGACTTCACCCCTCCACTTT
v_call: TRBV14; clone_size: -; j_call: TRBJ2-7; d_call: TRBD1; cdr3_aa: CASSQALGRQGNSYEQYF; cdr3_nt: TGTGCCAGCAGCCAAGCTCTCGGGCGACAGGGGAATTCCTACGAGCAGTACTTC
v_call: TRBV19; clone_size: -; j_call: TRBJ2-2; d_call: -; cdr3_aa: CASSNRDQLNTGELFF; cdr3_nt: TGTGCCAGTAGTAACCGGGACCAGCTTAACACCGGGGAGCTGTTTTTT
v_call: TRBV7-9; clone_size: -; j_call: TRBJ2-5; d_call: -; cdr3_aa: CATNIRGGAETQYF; cdr3_nt: TGTGCCACCAACATCCGAGGGGGGGCAGAGACCCAGTACTTC
v_call: TRBV29-1; clone_size: -; j_call: TRBJ2-7; d_call: TRBD2; cdr3_aa: CSVEYLRSGGSYEQYF; cdr3_nt: TGCAGCGTTGAATACCTAAGGAGCGGGGGGTCCTACGAGCAGTACTTC
v_call: TRBV5-1; clone_size: once; j_call: TRBJ2-2; d_call: -; cdr3_aa: CASKQGWSNTGELFF; cdr3_nt: TGCGCCAGCAAACAGGGATGGTCGAACACCGGGGAGCTGTTTTTT
v_call: TRBV5-1; clone_size: -; j_call: TRBJ2-1; d_call: -; cdr3_aa: CASSLVGGLDEQFF; cdr3_nt: TGCGCCAGCAGCTTGGTTGGGGGGCTGGATGAGCAGTTCTTC
v_call: TRBV10-3; clone_size: -; j_call: TRBJ2-1; d_call: -; cdr3_aa: CAISERGQSASYNEQFF; cdr3_nt: TGTGCCATCAGTGAGCGGGGCCAGTCAGCGTCCTACAATGAGCAGTTCTTC
v_call: TRBV2; clone_size: -; j_call: TRBJ2-7; d_call: -; cdr3_aa: CASRGQIGRGSSYEQYF; cdr3_nt: TGTGCCAGCAGAGGTCAAATCGGACGGGGGAGCTCCTACGAGCAGTACTTC
v_call: TRBV19; clone_size: once; j_call: TRBJ1-5; d_call: -; cdr3_aa: CASSTGVHSNQPQHF; cdr3_nt: TGTGCCAGTAGTACCGGGGTCCATAGCAATCAGCCCCAGCATTTT
v_call: TRBV9; clone_size: -; j_call: TRBJ2-1; d_call: -; cdr3_aa: CASSPRMDGYNEQFF; cdr3_nt: TGTGCCAGCAGCCCACGTATGGACGGCTACAATGAGCAGTTCTTC
v_call: TRBV7-3; clone_size: -; j_call: TRBJ1-1; d_call: -; cdr3_aa: CASSLTIGDPRTFF; cdr3_nt: TGTGCCAGCAGCTTAACGATAGGGGATCCCAGAACTTTCTTT
v_call: TRBV9; clone_size: -; j_call: TRBJ2-1; d_call: TRBD2; cdr3_aa: CASSVGYGRAGNEQFF; cdr3_nt: TGTGCCAGCAGCGTAGGATACGGGAGGGCGGGTAATGAGCAGTTCTTC
v_call: TRBV7-9; clone_size: -; j_call: TRBJ1-1; d_call: -; cdr3_aa: CASSLWGRSTEAFF; cdr3_nt: TGTGCCAGCAGCTTATGGGGGCGCAGCACTGAAGCTTTCTTT
v_call: TRBV5-5; clone_size: -; j_call: TRBJ1-1; d_call: -; cdr3_aa: CASSRTPGSTEAFF; cdr3_nt: TGTGCCAGCAGCCGGACCCCAGGGAGCACTGAAGCTTTCTTT
v_call: TRBV5-1; clone_size: -; j_call: TRBJ2-5; d_call: TRBD2; cdr3_aa: CASRLAGGQQETQYF; cdr3_nt: TGCGCCAGCAGGCTAGCGGGGGGGCAGCAAGAGACCCAGTACTTC
v_call: TRBV7-2; clone_size: -; j_call: TRBJ2-5; d_call: TRBD2; cdr3_aa: CASSLWGGETQYF; cdr3_nt: TGTGCCAGCAGCCTCTGGGGGGGGGAGACCCAGTACTTC
v_call: TRBV7-3; clone_size: -; j_call: TRBJ2-7; d_call: -; cdr3_aa: CASSSQGGDEQYF; cdr3_nt: TGTGCCAGCAGCTCGCAGGGCGGCGACGAGCAGTACTTC